The clone carrying this T cell receptor beta chain came up once. The germline CDR1 and CDR2 sequences are MNHEY and SMNVEV (reference sequence). CDR3 length equals 14 residues. V was clipped by 2 bases and J by 5 bases, with 12 bases between them. This sample is part of a study of blood T cell repertoires in COVID-19. Study at large: Collection of acute and convalescent COVID-19 samples took place in the United States, Italy and Spain. Sources were T cells, B-cell-depleted T cells, or PBMCs; the material itself was cDNA or gDNA.

Original analysis: Scientists estimated how many nucleated cells there were by amplifying reference gene primers. TCRdb's copy holds only in-frame clones and misses some; the assay was immunoSEQ multiplex PCR. Clone size and the V and J calls come from that table; the DNA yielded D and trimming. Of 130,000 to 150,000 clones in the sample, roughly four fifths were seen once. This clonotype was sampled from a human donor with acute or convalescent COVID-19. The donor label of this sample is uncertain. The V call is TRBV27, the J call TRBJ2-5; perhaps TRBD2 as D (5 bases). Sequencing was carried out using peripheral blood. CDR3 coding DNA: TGTGCCAGCAGTTTAACTAGGGAGTCGGAGACCCAGTACTTC. Translated, it gives CASSLTRESETQYF.